This T cell receptor beta chain was identified in a study of human T cells and chemical hapten exposure listed by TCRdb under 2021. Broadly, across the study: For sensitization, 2% DPC in acetone was applied to a 2 cm by 2 cm area of upper inner arm skin. Throughout the study period of 20 to 25 weeks, patients also received therapeutic DPC doses to the scalp every week. Patch tests used Finn chambers with 0.01% DPC on the upper back, scored after 6 days by International Contact Dermatitis Research Group standards. Alopecia areata with under or over 50% scalp involvement, alopecia totalis and alopecia universalis were represented in the patient cohort, which was mostly female. Libraries were pooled for sequencing, and per-sample TCR yields varied mainly because of small differences in library volumes within the pool. The study tracked peripheral blood TCR repertoire changes in vivo during primary and secondary sensitization to the hapten diphenylcyclopropenone (DPC) in alopecia patients. Blood was sampled from patients pre-sensitization (week 0) and at 2, 6 and about 24 weeks after DPC sensitization. For TCR sequencing, blood came from 25 to 35 alopecia patients at anywhere from one to four time points (pre-sensitization, 2, 6 and 24 weeks).

The method was RACE. Sequencing instrument: NextSeq 500. Library preparation attached unique molecular identifiers to individual cDNA molecules for quantitative, reproducible TCR counting. From each blood RNA sample, both TCR alpha and TCR beta chains were sequenced. As for how the authors treated the data: Samples had a median of approximately 93,000 TCRs, with a range from about 23,224 to 690,600. The Decombinator software suite was used to annotate the V, J and CDR3 of the TCR reads. For PS versus PT1 abundance plots, all samples were subsampled to the same number of TCRs (28,000). TCRs were defined as expanded if absent before sensitization and observed at least eight times at the 2-week time point. TCRdb itself trimmed the public reads at Q25 with fastp, ran MiXCR and retained productive beta chains. Rows matching on CDR3 protein sequence are summarized as one entry with the most common DNA and genes. TCRdb, rather than the study authors, made the V and J calls. This sample lists roughly 80,000 distinct CDR3 sequences; around 10% were detected once. Approximately 4.4% of the sample is in the top ten clones.

Based on the germline V gene (reference sequence), the CDR1 and CDR2 sequences are DFQATT and SNEGSKA. The V end gives up 4 bases and the J end 2 bases, leaving 6 bases in the junction not matched to a gene. Spanning cysteine to phenylalanine, the CDR3 consists of 14 amino acids. Just CDR3 DNA is preserved here, 42 bases in frame from base 1. The sample's time point, from its label and the paper: patch test 1, 2 weeks after DPC sensitization. The treatment or condition label on this specimen signifies: therapeutic diphenylcyclopropenone sensitization with weekly scalp DPC. At every patch-test visit, the blood draw took place before the patch test was put on. To be eligible, patients had to be aged 18 to 70, diagnosed with alopecia and judged suitable for DPC therapy, while pregnant patients were excluded. Total RNA was isolated from unfractionated whole blood collected in Tempus Blood RNA tubes. Broader findings and caveats from the paper: Because all patients had alopecia, a presumed autoimmune disease, the immune response of the patients might differ from that of healthy individuals. Patch test score correlated positively with the number of PT1 expanded TCRs, reaching significance at thresholds 8, 16 and 32 but not at 4. The number of TCRs above 1 in 1000 frequency did not change with DPC sensitization; there was no evidence of global repertoire structure alterations. After repeated subsampling, the strength of the expansion versus patch-test correlation and the threshold at which it became significant changed. Significantly more large CDR3 similarity clusters were formed by expanded TCRs than by pre-sensitization or healthy control sets, consistent with antigen-driven responses.

Details on this clonotype: The target of this receptor is not known. One base away there is no much larger clone; base qualities are not given.

The receptor comes from a woman aged 50 to 65 with alopecia areata. Some clones in this sample may be carry-over from other donors' samples. The starting material was whole blood, obtained in connection with sensitization to the hapten diphenylcyclopropenone (DPC). Recombination connected TRBV20-1 to TRBJ2-3; 7 middle bases align to TRBD1. The CDR3 protein: CSANRQGTTDTQYF. The DNA sequence is given as TGCAGTGCTAATAGACAGGGTACCACAGATACGCAGTATTTT.